One and the same sample provided the 9 T cell receptor beta chains below, sequenced in a study of T cells in Graves' hyperthyroidism and ophthalmopathy. Researchers took RNA transcripts and amplified the TCR beta CDR3 regions from them. First-round RT-PCR of the TCR CDR3 relied on the HTBI primer set. Using its own MiXCR run on the multiplex PCR reads, TCRdb lists one record per CDR3 protein. The table includes 340,000 or so distinct CDR3 sequences, 21% detected once. Sequencing was performed on blood. The source of these receptors is a woman aged 50 to 60 with Graves' hyperthyroidism.

This clonotype occurred many times. This rearrangement joins TRBV6-1 to TRBJ2-7; 11 nucleotides match TRBD2. Germline-derived CDR1 and CDR2 are MNHNS and SASEGT. Trimming cost V 2 bases and J 2 bases; bases outside gene matches: 11. The CDR3 loop spans 18 amino acids. The CDR3, as DNA: TGTGCCAGCAGTGAAAGTTCGGTCCTAGCGGGGGGACCCTACGAGCAGTACTTC. Translation: CASSESSVLAGGPYEQYF.

The chain is built from TRBV5-1 and TRBJ2-5; 10 bases fit TRBD2. Looked up from germline, CDR1 is SGHRS and CDR2 is YFSETQ. This CDR3 is built from 15 residues. V trimming: 5 bases; J trimming: 5 bases; junction bases outside the gene matches: 9. DNA for the CDR3: TGCGCCAGCAGGCTGGCGCTAGCGGGAGCTGAGACCCAGTACTTC. Its translation is CASRLALAGAETQYF.

This clonotype was counted at least ten times. The chain employs TRBV29-1 and TRBJ2-7, with D unresolved. The CDR3 contains 13 residues. Trimming removed 7 bases at V and 5 bases at J, with 18 bases between. The germline CDR1 and CDR2 sequences are SQVTM and ANQGSEA. CDR3 residues: CSATASRENEQYF. In nucleotides, the CDR3 is TGCAGCGCCACGGCCTCCCGAGAAAACGAGCAGTACTTC.

The V gene is TRBV19, the J gene TRBJ1-2, with 7 positions matching TRBD1. V lost 3 bases and J lost 8; bases outside the gene matches: 15. Germline assignment: CDR1 LNHDA and CDR2 SQIVND (reference sequence). This CDR3 contains 16 residues. In DNA, the CDR3 is TGTGCCAGTAGTATCGCGCCAGGGGGTTCTGTAAAGGGCTACACCTTC. This sequence encodes CASSIAPGGSVKGYTF.

This clonotype showed up many times. The V gene is TRBV30, the J gene TRBJ1-4; a possible D gene is TRBD1 (6 bases). There are 14 residues in the CDR3. V was pared by 5 bases and J by 4 bases, with 14 bases between. Germline V gives CDR1 GTSNPN, CDR2 SVGIG (reference sequence). CDR3 DNA sequence: TGTGCCTGGGACGGAGGACAGCGTAATGAAAAACTGTTTTTT. This codes for CAWDGGQRNEKLFF.

The rearrangement uses TRBV2 and TRBJ2-6; 10 bases fit TRBD1. CDR1 is SNHLY, CDR2 FYNNEI, per germline. With 6 bases clipped from V and 0 bases from J, the junction kept 14 bases outside the gene matches. This CDR3 contains 20 residues. The CDR3 is CASSLTKTGGLFSGANVLTF. The CDR3 DNA reads TGTGCCAGCAGCCTTACTAAGACAGGGGGCCTTTTCTCTGGGGCCAACGTCCTGACTTTC.

This clonotype appeared a single time. V gene TRBV28 combines with J gene TRBJ1-1, with 7 bases lining up with TRBD1. CDR3 size: 15 residues. Germline-derived CDR1 and CDR2 are MDHEN and SYDVKM. Germline trimming cut 5 bases from V and 1 base from J; bases unmatched to any gene: 7. Here the CDR3 reads CASSPETGRNTEAFF. The CDR3 DNA sequence: TGTGCCAGCAGTCCCGAGACAGGGCGGAACACTGAAGCTTTCTTT.

The V and J genes are TRBV19 and TRBJ2-1; 8 bases map to TRBD1. The V and J ends lost 5 bases and 4 bases, in that order; junction bases with no gene match: 10. Germline values: CDR1 LNHDA, CDR2 SQIVND (reference sequence). This CDR3 region has 16 residues. The CDR3 sequence is CASSPTDRVTYNEQFF. In DNA form, the CDR3 reads TGTGCCAGTAGTCCCACGGACAGGGTGACGTACAATGAGCAGTTCTTC.

This clonotype was seen only a few times. V usage is TRBV20-1 and J usage is TRBJ2-7; 12 bases are a match to TRBD2. Germline assignment: CDR1 DFQATT and CDR2 SNEGSKA (reference sequence). This CDR3 is built from 18 residues. The V segment lost 6 bases and the J segment 7 bases; nucleotides outside the gene matches: 22. CDR3 amino acids: CSASDRASGRAFPGEQYF. CDR3 sequence (DNA): TGCAGTGCCTCCGACAGGGCTAGCGGGAGGGCCTTCCCGGGTGAGCAGTACTTC.